This T cell receptor beta chain was profiled in a study of Ad26.COV2.S vaccination and SARS-CoV-2 variants. This table comes from immunoSEQ multiplex PCR, and its TCRdb copy is limited to in-frame clones, with some not included. The sample consists of hundreds of thousands of clones, roughly 91% of them appearing once. The treatment: about 20 received Ad26.COV2.S at low or high dose, single or two shots; roughly five received placebo; per-sample allocation not given. Samples were taken on day 63 after the first vaccine or placebo injection. Here the sequenced sample was peripheral blood, taken in a trial of Ad26.COV2.S vaccine versus placebo. This clonotype originated in a person between 18 and 65 years old who received the Ad26.COV2.S COVID-19 vaccine or a placebo.

DNA for the CDR3: TGCAGCGTTGGGGGTACCGGGACAGGAGAAAGCACAGATACGCAGTATTTT. Its protein product is CSVGGTGTGESTDTQYF. V usage is TRBV29-1 and J usage is TRBJ2-3; 8 nucleotides align to TRBD1. Germline V gene sequence: CDR1 SQVTM, CDR2 ANQGSEA. The CDR3 is 17 residues long. With V trimmed by 4 bases and J by 0 bases, 12 bases remained unmatched.